These 13 T cell receptor beta chains came from one sample sequenced in a study of T-cell reconstitution after alpha-beta-depleted transplantation in children (dated by TCRdb to 2016 to 2017). Libraries were built with PCR. The instrument given in TCRdb is Illumina HiSeq 2500. TCR library preparation used molecular barcoding, with unique molecular identifiers applied to normalize quantification of the TCRbeta repertoire. TCRdb handled the public reads itself, with Q25 trimming in fastp and clone calling in MiXCR, and kept productive beta chains. Rows with a matching CDR3 protein are joined into one entry that keeps the most common DNA and genes. The sample table lists around 400,000 distinct CDR3 sequences, about a tenth of them with a count of one. 4.5% to 6.5% of the sample is held by the ten biggest clonotypes. The sample consisted of PBMCs from the stem cell graft donor, taken from the stem cell graft. Every receptor here comes from a human donor who donated a stem cell graft to a child with acute myeloid leukemia.

The chain has TRBV20-1 and TRBJ2-3; 12 nucleotides match TRBD1. The V gene's germline CDR1 is DFQATT and CDR2 SNEGSKA (reference sequence). With V trimmed by 6 bases and J by 2 bases, 6 bases remained unmatched. The CDR3 spans 15 residues. The CDR3 sequence: CSARRDRGLTDTQYF. The CDR3 coding sequence is TGCAGTGCCCGAAGGGACAGGGGGCTCACAGATACGCAGTATTTT.

This clonotype was found many times. V usage is TRBV20-1 and J usage is TRBJ1-4; maybe TRBD1 (5 bases). The CDR3 contains 15 residues. Germline-derived CDR1 and CDR2 are DFQATT and SNEGSKA (reference sequence). V lost 0 bases and J lost 3, with 11 bases in between. Here the CDR3 reads CSAREKGRSNEKLFF. CDR3 DNA: TGCAGTGCTAGAGAAAAGGGGCGATCTAATGAAAAACTGTTTTTT.

This clonotype showed up just a few times. The chain employs TRBV5-6 and TRBJ2-1; TRBD2 matches at 12 bases. The CDR3 spans 15 residues. Germline CDR1 is SGHDT and CDR2 is YYEEEE. The ends lost 4 bases at V and 9 bases at J; junction bases unmatched: 8. CDR3 nucleotides: TGTGCCAGCAGCCCGATCCTAGCGGGAGGGACTGAGCAGTTCTTC. Residues: CASSPILAGGTEQFF.

At least ten counts were recorded for this clonotype. This chain connects TRBV25-1 to TRBJ1-1, with D unclear. This CDR3 has 13 residues. V lost 5 bases, J lost 2 bases, and 9 bases lay in between. Germline loops: CDR1 MGHDK, CDR2 SYGVNS. CDR3 nucleotides: TGTGCCAGCAGTCCGGTCTCCAACACTGAAGCTTTCTTT. Protein sequence: CASSPVSNTEAFF. The whole variable domain, remainder taken from reference TRBV25-1 and TRBJ1-1, is EADIYQTPRYLVIGTGKKITLECSQTMGHDKMYWYQQDPGMELHLIHYSYGVNSTEKGDLSSESTVSRIRTEHFPLTLESARPSHTSQYLCASSPVSNTEAFFGQGTRLTVV.

This chain links TRBV10-3 with TRBJ2-2, with 11 bases lining up with TRBD2. Germline V lookup: CDR1 ENHRY, CDR2 SYGVKD. This CDR3 region has 15 residues. V lost 11 bases to trimming and J lost 1 base; unmatched junction nucleotides: 6. The chain's CDR3 is CASQGTSGNTGELFF. The CDR3 DNA reads TGTGCCTCCCAGGGGACTAGCGGGAACACCGGGGAGCTGTTTTTT.

The CDR3 DNA reads TGTGCCAGCAGCTCGGGACGTTTCAATCAGCCCCAGCATTTT. It specifies CASSSGRFNQPQHF. The V gene is TRBV7-9, the J gene TRBJ1-5; D may be TRBD1 (5 bases). In germline, CDR1 is SEHNR, CDR2 FQNEAQ (reference sequence). The CDR3 runs to 14 residues. Trimming shortened V by 4 bases and J by 3 bases, and 10 bases separated the two germline ends.

Ten or more counts support this clonotype. The chain employs TRBV10-3 and TRBJ2-1; D unclear. The ends were cut back, 10 bases at V and 4 bases at J, with 11 bases in the middle. In germline, CDR1 is ENHRY, CDR2 SYGVKD. This CDR3 is 12 amino acids long. The CDR3: CATISRYNEQFF. CDR3 bases: TGTGCCACCATTTCTAGGTACAATGAGCAGTTCTTC.

This clonotype was counted a few times. The rearrangement uses TRBV6-2 or TRBV6-3 and TRBJ2-7, with D hard to call. Looked up from germline, CDR1 is MNHEY and CDR2 is SVGEGT. V shed 7 bases and J shed 1 base, with 20 bases lying between them. The CDR3 totals 16 residues. The chain's CDR3 is CASTVYPIGSSYEQYF. DNA for the CDR3: TGTGCCAGCACCGTGTACCCAATCGGGTCATCCTACGAGCAGTACTTC.

The CDR3 nucleotides read TGTGCCAGCAGCTCGGACAGGGTGTCTGGAAACACCATATATTTT. This encodes CASSSDRVSGNTIYF. The V call is TRBV7-6, the J call TRBJ1-3, with 8 bases aligning to TRBD1. V shed 4 bases and J 1 base; nucleotides not matched to a gene: 3. The CDR3 has 15 residues. The germline CDR1 and CDR2 sequences are SGHVS and FNYEAQ.

This clonotype was found many times. The genes are TRBV6-5 and TRBJ1-5; D is uncertain. Deletions cut 5 bases from V and 4 bases from J, with 9 bases between. CDR1 and CDR2 (germline): MNHEY, SVGAGI. The CDR3 runs 13 residues. The CDR3, as DNA: TGTGCCAGCAGTCGAGGACCTAATCAGCCCCAGCATTTT. Its protein is CASSRGPNQPQHF.

V usage is TRBV3-1 and J usage is TRBJ2-7; D may correspond to TRBD1 or TRBD2 (5 bases each). Germline assignment: CDR1 LGHDT and CDR2 YNNKEL (reference sequence). Trimming cost V 7 bases and J 3 bases, with 16 bases left between them. This CDR3 contains 14 residues. The CDR3 coding sequence is TGTGCCAGCAACAAACTCGAGGGGCACTACGAGCAGTACGTC. It encodes CASNKLEGHYEQYV.

The J gene is TRBJ2-7, the V gene TRBV20-1; D not resolved. Trimming removed 1 base from V and 3 bases from J, with 25 bases in between. Germline V gives CDR1 DFQATT, CDR2 SNEGSKA (reference sequence). The CDR3 runs to 18 residues. CDR3 nucleotides: TGCAGTGCTAGAGCTCCGGGCATCCAAAAGGGATTAAGCTACGAGCAGTACTTC. Its protein is CSARAPGIQKGLSYEQYF.

The chain carries TRBV27 and TRBJ2-5; 9 positions agree with TRBD1. The length of the CDR3 is 15 residues. Trimming took 5 bases from V and 7 from J; bases not matched to a gene: 11. Germline-derived CDR1 and CDR2 are MNHEY and SMNVEV (reference sequence). CDR3 sequence reads: CASSPLGTGRWTQYF. CDR3 nucleotide sequence: TGTGCCAGCAGTCCACTAGGGACAGGGCGCTGGACCCAGTACTTC.